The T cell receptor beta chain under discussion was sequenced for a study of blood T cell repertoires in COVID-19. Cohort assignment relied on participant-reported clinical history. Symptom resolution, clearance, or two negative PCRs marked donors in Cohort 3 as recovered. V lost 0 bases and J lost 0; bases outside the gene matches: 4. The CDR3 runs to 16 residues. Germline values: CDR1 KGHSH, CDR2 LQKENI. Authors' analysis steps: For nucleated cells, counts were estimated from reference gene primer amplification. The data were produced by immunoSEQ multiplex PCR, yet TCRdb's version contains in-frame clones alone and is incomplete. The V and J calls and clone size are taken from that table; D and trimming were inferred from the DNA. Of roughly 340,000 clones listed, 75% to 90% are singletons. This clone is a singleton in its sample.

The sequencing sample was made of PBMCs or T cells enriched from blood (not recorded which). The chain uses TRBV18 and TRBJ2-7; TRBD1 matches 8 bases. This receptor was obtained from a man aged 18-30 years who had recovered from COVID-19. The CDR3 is CASSPPRTGPSYEQYF. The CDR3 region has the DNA TGTGCCAGCTCACCACCGCGGACAGGGCCCTCCTACGAGCAGTACTTC.